This T cell receptor beta chain derives from a study of shared clonotypes between healthy human individuals (TCRdb year 2020). About the study as a whole: The cohort comprised two women and a few men aged 18 to 49 years. For each donor, three plates each were used for CD4 naive and CD4 memory, two plates were used for CD8 naive, and one plate was used for CD8 memory. To estimate repertoire size and how much clonotypes are shared between individuals, the study performed deep sequencing of blood TCR repertoires from roughly five healthy adults. Different laboratories and diverse techniques were used to prepare libraries and sequence TCR repertoires, to increase sequencing depth and limit assay-specific biases. Each donor's leukapheresis produced roughly between roughly 0.94 and 9.5 billion PBMCs.

A few counts support this clone. What antigen it recognizes has not been identified. The sample holds no much larger clone one base away, and base qualities are not on file. What the authors observed across the whole study: About 5% of naive CD4, more than 3% of naive CD8, around 2.3% of memory CD4, and less than 0.45% of memory CD8 clonotypes were shared across several donors. Estimated clonotype richness was generally larger for naive than for memory subsets. Clonotypes shared by all four sorted-subset donors showed higher generation probabilities than non-shared clonotypes. Even with the large sequencing depth, rarefaction of the sorted-subset datasets indicated that sequencing was incomplete. Sampling was limited to blood, and TCR repertoires in tissue likely differ from TCR repertoires in blood. Because the study included only a small number of donors, the genetic and exposure-history diversity represented was limited. Based on pairwise subsampling, the degree of clonotype sharing among donors was expected to be affected by sequencing depth.

The CDR1 and CDR2 encoded by the germline V gene are SQVTM and ANQGSEA. V is pared back by 0 bases and J by 7 bases, with 7 bases lying between the germline termini. The CDR3 holds 11 amino acids from the cysteine to the phenylalanine. The sequence is cut down to CDR3 DNA, 33 bases in frame from base 1. The donors were healthy, HIV-negative adults with no recently reported acute infections or vaccinations. Only Caucasian adults living in Nashville, Tennessee, USA were represented among the donors. Magnetic negative selection was used to enrich CD4+ T cells, after which naive cells were positively selected on CD45RA and the negative fraction became the memory subset. After blood collection by leukapheresis, PBMCs were isolated using Ficoll-Histopaque density gradient centrifugation and then cryopreserved in the vapor phase of liquid nitrogen. Analytical flow cytometry was used to check the purity and quantity of every magnetically sorted T cell population. Each sorted fraction had its genomic DNA isolated and then quantified by UV absorbance on a Nanodrop 2000c.

Using the deep immunoSEQ assay, TCR CDR3 regions were amplified from genomic DNA by multiplex PCR. Genomic DNA extracted from each cell subset was distributed evenly over all wells of several immunoSEQ 96-well plates, and each plate served as one replicate. For sorted subsets, roughly 200 ng of genomic DNA, equivalent to around 29,000 T cell genomes, went into each replicate PCR. Purified libraries were measured with a Qubit 3.0 fluorometer, size-checked on a Bioanalyzer 2100, and measured again with the KAPA Library Quantification kit. Every immunoSEQ 96-well plate was sequenced on a dedicated single-read 150-cycle Illumina NextSeq 550 flow cell. The source study handled its data this way. The immunoSEQ output contained only junctional sequences without quality scores, so filtering could not match that applied to full-length reads. To assign V/J genes and CDR3, sequences were annotated using PyIR, a Python wrapper for IgBLAST v1.9, with IMGT germline references. Any read was removed if the V/J assignment was weak (E-value above 1e-6), the CDR3 was missing, or the read contained stop codons, out-of-frame junctions, or ambiguous translated residues. A V3J clonotype was defined by an identical inferred V gene, J gene, and CDR3 amino acid sequence. Percentage overlap between repertoires was calculated by dividing the number of shared unique clonotypes by the size of the smaller repertoire. Repertoire richness was assessed with RTK rarefaction, the Chao1 estimator, and Recon v2.1 estimates of unobserved clonotypes. Generation probabilities for all TCRbeta clonotypes obtained by the gDNA method from a handful of donors were computed using OLGA. The source is immuneACCESS, and TCRdb retained only in-frame sequences with V and J called. Part of the clones is not carried over; for the studies checked, unresolved V genes explain less than half of this, and the remainder is unexplained. That table supplies the V and J calls and clone size; D and trimming were determined from the DNA. For this sample there are over a million clones; around four fifths appear just once. The top ten constitute less than 1.5% of the sample.

The sample comprised memory CD4+ T cells sorted from blood. Reading the label with the study, this specimen's cell subset or site is: CD45RA-negative fraction. The rearranged segments are TRBV29-1 and TRBJ2-7; the D gene cannot be named for sure. The clonotype was recovered from a young man in good health. The CDR3 here reads CSVEDLKEQYF. The bases read TGCAGCGTTGAAGATCTTAAAGAGCAGTACTTC.